The entry that follows covers one TCR beta chain sequence. Its antigen is undetermined. The method was immunoSEQ multiplex PCR; TCRdb's version includes in-frame clones alone and lacks a portion of them. Seen here are roughly 13,000 clones, roughly 80% observed once, and the top ten hold 17%. Time point specified: neoterminal ileum biopsy at postoperative endoscopy, about 6 months after surgery. The sample is drawn from a study of T cell repertoires in ileal Crohn's disease. Study-wide findings and caveats: The median delay to postoperative endoscopy was less than eight months. All patients with clonality above 26.8% had endoscopic recurrence.

The CDR3 covers 18 residues. Germline CDR1 and CDR2: SGHVS and FNYEAQ. The V gene lost 1 base and the J gene lost 0 bases, with 18 bases spanning the gap. The rearrangement joins TRBV7-6 to TRBJ2-5; maybe TRBD2 (6 bases). Material: ileal tissue. The TCR originated in an adult with Crohn's disease. CDR3 bases: TGTGCCAGCAGCTTAGGTGCTCGGCGGGACTCGCACCAAGAGACCCAGTACTTC. Its protein is CASSLGARRDSHQETQYF.